The clone carrying this T cell receptor (beta chain) has ten or more counts. The antigen remains unidentified. The trim removed 4 bases at V and 5 bases at J, leaving 9 bases unmatched. This CDR3 comprises 15 residues. CDR1 SGHAT and CDR2 FQNNGV come from the germline V gene. This record belongs to a study of T cells in Graves' hyperthyroidism and ophthalmopathy. Notes on the study in general: In simple terms, a model built on 13 V-J features told ophthalmopathy apart from stable hyperthyroidism.

TCR beta CDR3 regions were amplified from RNA transcripts. Carried out on the TCR CDR3, a first-round RT-PCR used the HTBI primer set. MiXCR, run by TCRdb on the multiplex PCR reads, gives a single entry per CDR3 protein. The table lists over 350,000 distinct CDR3 sequences, approximately 15% of them singletons. V usage is TRBV11-2 and J usage is TRBJ1-2, with 8 bases that match TRBD1. This clonotype was sampled from a young man with Graves' ophthalmopathy. Sequencing input: blood. The CDR3 region has the DNA TGTGCCAGCAGCTCCCTGGCAGGGGGCAGGTATGGCTACACCTTC. This translates into CASSSLAGGRYGYTF.